This T cell receptor beta chain was recorded in a study of cytomegalovirus exposure and HLA in healthy donors. Study-level findings and limits: Both high specificity and high sensitivity reportedly marked the classifier's diagnosis of cytomegalovirus status.

The study ran its PCR with 60 Vbeta and 13 Jbeta primers. This table comes from immunoSEQ multiplex PCR, and its TCRdb copy is limited to in-frame clones, with some not included. Of 150,000 to 200,000 clones in the sample, roughly 80% are singletons; the top ten hold 3.5% to 4%. As regards this clone: Its antigen is undetermined.

The CDR3 is made up of 16 amino acids. The V gene end was trimmed by 6 bases and the J gene end by 6 bases; junction bases not matched to a gene: 13. Germline loops: CDR1 SGHNT, CDR2 YENEEA. This receptor was obtained from a man over 45 in good health and CMV-seronegative. The material sequenced was PBMCs. The chain combines TRBV11-3 with TRBJ1-4; 7 bases match TRBD1. CDR3 DNA sequence: TGTGCCAGCAGTCTTAAACCGACAGGGTGGGATGAAAAACTGTTTTTT. Translated: CASSLKPTGWDEKLFF.